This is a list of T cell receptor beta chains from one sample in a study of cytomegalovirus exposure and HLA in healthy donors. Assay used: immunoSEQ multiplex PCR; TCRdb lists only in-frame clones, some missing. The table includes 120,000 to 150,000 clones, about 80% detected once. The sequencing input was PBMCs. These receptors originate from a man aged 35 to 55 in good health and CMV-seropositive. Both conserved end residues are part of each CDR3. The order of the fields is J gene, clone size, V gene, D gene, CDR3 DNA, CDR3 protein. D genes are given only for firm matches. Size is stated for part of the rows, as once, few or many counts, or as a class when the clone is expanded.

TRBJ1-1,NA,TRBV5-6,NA,TGTGCCAGCAGGCCGGTTGGTAGCGCGAACACTGAAGCTTTCTTT,CASRPVGSANTEAFF
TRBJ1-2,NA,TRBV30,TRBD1,TGTGCCGAAAATCCGGGACAGGGTGGATATGGCTACACCTTC,CAENPGQGGYGYTF
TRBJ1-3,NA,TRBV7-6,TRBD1,TGTGCCAGCAGCCCAGAGCTTGGAGACAGGGGTAACACCATATATTTT,CASSPELGDRGNTIYF
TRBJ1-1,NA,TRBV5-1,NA,TGCGCCAGCAGACCCCGAGGGGGACTGAACACTGAAGCTTTCTTT,CASRPRGGLNTEAFF
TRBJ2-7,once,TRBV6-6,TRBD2,TGTGCCAGCAGTTATCCTAGCGGGGGCTCCCCCTACGAGCAGTACTTC,CASSYPSGGSPYEQYF
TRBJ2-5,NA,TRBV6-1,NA,TGTGCCAGCAACTCCGGCAGGGGACCAGAGACCCAGTACTTC,CASNSGRGPETQYF
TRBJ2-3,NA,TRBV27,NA,TGTGCCAGCAGTTTGTGGCCACCCCCTAGCACAGATACGCAGTATTTT,CASSLWPPPSTDTQYF
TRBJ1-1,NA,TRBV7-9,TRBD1,TGTGCCAGCAGCACGGACAGGGGCACTGAAGCTTTCTTT,CASSTDRGTEAFF
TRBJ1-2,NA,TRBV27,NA,TGTGCCAGCAGTTCCCGCCAGGGTGCGATGGGCTATGGCTACACCTTC,CASSSRQGAMGYGYTF
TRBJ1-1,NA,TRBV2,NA,TGTGCCAGCAGTGAAGGAGGATCAAACACTGAAGCTTTCTTT,CASSEGGSNTEAFF
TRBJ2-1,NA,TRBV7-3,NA,TGTGCCAGCAGCAAGTACAGAACCAATGAGCAGTTCTTC,CASSKYRTNEQFF
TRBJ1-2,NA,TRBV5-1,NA,TGCGCCAGCAGCCCCGTGTCGGGTAACTATGGCTACACCTTC,CASSPVSGNYGYTF
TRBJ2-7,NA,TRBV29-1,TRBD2,TGCAGCGTTACACTCGGGACTAGCGGTGTGAGCGAGCAGTACTTC,CSVTLGTSGVSEQYF
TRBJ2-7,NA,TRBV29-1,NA,TGCAGCGTTGAAGTCGGTATTTACGAGCAGTACTTC,CSVEVGIYEQYF
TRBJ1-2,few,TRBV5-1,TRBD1,TGCGCCAGCAGCGCCCGGACAGGGGAGACCTATGGCTACACCTTC,CASSARTGETYGYTF